The T cell receptor (beta chain) under discussion was sequenced for a study of monozygotic twins with inflammatory bowel disease. From its re-call of the 5' RACE reads, TCRdb lists each CDR3 protein once, without DNA. Listed are just over 300,000 distinct CDR3 sequences; more than 4.5% falls within the top ten. Germline V gene lookup returns CDR1 KGHSH and CDR2 LQKENI. CDR3 size: 16 residues. The sample was blood. The clonotype was recovered from a human donor with ulcerative colitis or Crohn's disease, or a healthy co-twin of an affected twin (not recorded which). The chain employs TRBV18 and TRBJ1-6; the TRBD1 assignment by TCRdb is unverifiable without DNA. CDR3 protein: CASSPFMGQNNSPLHF.